The next 21 T cell receptor beta chains were all read from a single sample in a study of Ad26.COV2.S vaccination and SARS-CoV-2 variants. Treatment defined: around 19 received Ad26.COV2.S at low or high dose, single or two shots; about 5 received placebo; per-sample allocation not given. Specimen acquisition occurred on day 63 following the initial vaccine or placebo injection. TCRdb keeps only in-frame clones here, not all; method: immunoSEQ multiplex PCR. The data hold about 680,000 clones, with around 89% observed a single time. Specimen: peripheral blood, collected in a trial of Ad26.COV2.S vaccine versus placebo. The receptors shown here come from a person aged 18-60 years who received the Ad26.COV2.S COVID-19 vaccine or a placebo.

The chain is built from TRBV19 and TRBJ1-5; D call uncertain. Germline assignment: CDR1 LNHDA and CDR2 SQIVND (reference sequence). Deletions cut 1 base from V and 2 bases from J, with 3 bases between. The CDR3 extends over 13 amino acids. The CDR3 DNA reads TGTGCCAGTAGTATAGCTCGCAATCAGCCCCAGCATTTT. It encodes CASSIARNQPQHF.

The CDR3 coding sequence is TGTGCCTGGAGTGTTACAGGGGGGACCGGGGAGCTGTTTTTT. Translated, it gives CAWSVTGGTGELFF. The rearrangement links TRBV30 to TRBJ2-2; 8 bases are shared with TRBD1. The CDR3 length is 14 residues. Germline CDR1 reads GTSNPN; CDR2 reads SVGIG (reference sequence). The V gene end was trimmed by 0 bases and the J gene end by 5 bases; junction bases not matched to a gene: 2. Together with reference TRBV30 and TRBJ2-2, the CDR3 gives the full variable domain: SQTIHQWPATLVQPVGSPLSLECTVEGTSNPNLYWYRQAAGRGLQLLFYSVGIGQISSEVPQNLSASRPQDRQFILSSKKLLLSDSGFYLCAWSVTGGTGELFFGEGSRLTVL.

The sample holds one count of this clone. The chain joins TRBV7-3 to TRBJ2-3; no reliable D call. V shed 2 bases and J shed 1 base, with 10 bases lying between them. The CDR3 contains 15 residues. In germline, CDR1 is SGHTA, CDR2 FQGTGA. CDR3 region: CASSLENRGTDTQYF. Here the CDR3 DNA reads TGTGCCAGCAGCTTAGAGAACCGGGGCACAGATACGCAGTATTTT.

This clone has only one observation. The rearrangement uses TRBV19 and TRBJ1-5; 10 bases align to TRBD1. Germline CDR1 and CDR2: LNHDA and SQIVND (reference sequence). V dropped 5 bases and J dropped 6; count of bases not matched to a gene: 10. The CDR3 extends over 16 amino acids. The DNA for the CDR3 is TGTGCCAGTAGTCCTCCTCGGACAGGGGGGAGTCAGCCCCAGCATTTT. It is translated as CASSPPRTGGSQPQHF. The full variable domain, completed using reference TRBV19 and TRBJ1-5, is DGGITQSPKYLFRKEGQNVTLSCEQNLNHDAMYWYRQDPGQGLRLIYYSQIVNDFQKGDIAEGYSVSREKKESFPLTVTSAQKNPTAFYLCASSPPRTGGSQPQHFGDGTRLSIL.

The J gene is TRBJ2-1, the V gene TRBV10-3, with D tentatively TRBD1 or TRBD2 (6 bases each). Germline V CDR1 and CDR2: ENHRY, SYGVKD. Trimming pared 9 bases from V and 5 bases from J, leaving 14 bases between. The CDR3 has 13 residues. Written as DNA, the CDR3 is TGTGCCATAGCACGGGGGCACAACAATGAGCAGTTCTTC. Its protein is CAIARGHNNEQFF.

The rearrangement uses TRBV5-1 and TRBJ1-6, with D possibly being TRBD1 (5 bases). V was trimmed by 3 bases and J by 0 bases, leaving 13 bases between them. Per germline, CDR1 SGHRS and CDR2 YFSETQ. The CDR3 loop spans 17 amino acids. CDR3 protein: CASSSLAGGSYNSPLHF. CDR3 nucleotide sequence: TGCGCCAGCAGCTCCTTGGCCGGGGGCTCCTATAATTCACCCCTCCACTTT.

The gene calls are TRBV27 and TRBJ1-1; D call uncertain. Germline values: CDR1 MNHEY, CDR2 SMNVEV (reference sequence). Trimming removed 2 bases from V and 5 bases from J, with 18 bases in between. The CDR3 spans 16 residues. The CDR3 is CASSLGGQDPETEAFF. The CDR3 coding sequence is TGTGCCAGCAGTTTAGGAGGGCAGGATCCCGAAACTGAAGCTTTCTTT.

This chain links TRBV18 with TRBJ2-1; 8 nucleotides agree with TRBD1. CDR3 size: 15 residues. From germline, CDR1 is KGHSH and CDR2 LQKENI. V was clipped by 8 bases and J by 2 bases; unmatched bases: 8. The CDR3: CASTPGQEPYNEQFF. The CDR3 DNA reads TGTGCCAGCACCCCGGGACAGGAGCCCTACAATGAGCAGTTCTTC.

V and J are TRBV3-1 (or the pseudogene TRBV3-2) and TRBJ2-7; D is unclear. V dropped 3 bases and J dropped 2 bases, with 8 bases sitting between them. This CDR3 is built from 13 residues. Germline assignment: CDR1 LGHDT and CDR2 YNNKEL (reference sequence). CDR3 region: CASSHRSPYEQYF. DNA for the CDR3: TGTGCCAGCAGCCACAGGAGCCCCTACGAGCAGTACTTC.

The chain links TRBV11-3 to TRBJ2-1; D possibly corresponds to TRBD1 (5 bases). Deletions cut 5 bases from V and 9 bases from J, with 14 bases between. The CDR3 spans 13 residues. Germline V CDR1 and CDR2: SGHNT, YENEEA. The CDR3 sequence is CASSQGWGSEQFF. CDR3 bases: TGTGCCAGCAGCCAGGGATGGGGTTCTGAGCAGTTCTTC.

The chain's CDR3 is CASSIDQAGMNTEAFF. The CDR3 DNA sequence: TGTGCCAGTAGTATAGATCAGGCAGGCATGAACACTGAAGCTTTCTTT. The rearrangement uses TRBV19 and TRBJ1-1; D remains unclear. The V end was cut by 0 bases, the J end by 0 bases, with 11 bases between. The CDR3 consists of 16 residues. Germline CDR1 and CDR2: LNHDA and SQIVND (reference sequence). Complete variable domain (other parts from reference TRBV19 and TRBJ1-1): DGGITQSPKYLFRKEGQNVTLSCEQNLNHDAMYWYRQDPGQGLRLIYYSQIVNDFQKGDIAEGYSVSREKKESFPLTVTSAQKNPTAFYLCASSIDQAGMNTEAFFGQGTRLTVV.

This chain connects TRBV7-9 to TRBJ2-7, with D hard to call. The germline CDR1 and CDR2 sequences are SEHNR and FQNEAQ (reference sequence). Trimming took 5 bases from V and 2 from J, leaving 4 bases between them. The CDR3 loop spans 11 amino acids. This chain's CDR3 is CASSTPYEQYF. Here the CDR3 DNA reads TGTGCCAGCAGCACCCCCTACGAGCAGTACTTC.

The V and J genes are TRBV27 and TRBJ2-7, with 9 bases aligning to TRBD1. The germline V gene encodes CDR1 MNHEY and CDR2 SMNVEV (reference sequence). This CDR3 contains 18 residues. Trimming cost V 5 bases and J 10 bases; bases outside gene matches: 24. CDR3 amino acids: CASSPRTGAGTQTQKQYF. CDR3 coding DNA: TGTGCCAGCAGTCCCCGGACAGGGGCCGGGACCCAAACACAGAAACAGTACTTC.

The rearrangement uses TRBV12-3 or TRBV12-4 and TRBJ2-5; a weak D match, TRBD1 (6 bases). V lost 5 bases and J 2 bases, leaving 6 bases between the germline ends. This CDR3 is 12 amino acids long. The CDR3 DNA is TGTGCCAGCAGTAGGGGGCAAGAGACCCAGTACTTC. This sequence encodes CASSRGQETQYF.

The J gene is TRBJ1-1, the V gene TRBV4-2; no definite D call. CDR3 length equals 15 residues. The germline CDR1 and CDR2 sequences are LGHNA and YNFKEQ. Trimming took 0 bases from V and 7 from J, leaving 15 bases between them. In DNA form, the CDR3 reads TGTGCCAGCAGCCAAGAGGGGAGGGCCCGATTTGAAGCTTTCTTT. Its translation is CASSQEGRARFEAFF.

The count of this clone is one. The chain is built from TRBV4-1 and TRBJ2-2, with TRBD1 matching over 7 bases. The J segment lost 6 bases and the V segment lost 4 bases, leaving 2 bases of the junction unmatched. This CDR3 region has 13 residues. The V gene's germline CDR1 is MGHRA and CDR2 YSYEKL. DNA of the CDR3: TGCGCCAGCAGCCCCGGGACAGCCGGGGAGCTGTTTTTT. It is translated as CASSPGTAGELFF.

This chain links TRBV11-3 with TRBJ2-5; 7 bases are a match to TRBD2. Germline trimming cut 1 base from V and 1 base from J; bases unmatched to any gene: 3. The CDR3 is 15 amino acids. Germline values: CDR1 SGHNT, CDR2 YENEEA. CDR3 residues: CASSLGAGVQETQYF. The CDR3 nucleotides are TGTGCCAGCAGCTTAGGGGCGGGGGTCCAAGAGACCCAGTACTTC.

The rearrangement links TRBV6-1 to TRBJ1-4; 9 bases are shared with TRBD1. The germline CDR1 and CDR2 sequences are MNHNS and SASEGT. CDR3 length: 14 residues. V was pared by 3 bases and J by 8 bases, with 4 bases of the junction left unmatched. CDR3 nucleotide sequence: TGTGCCAGCAGTGATACAGGGGGCGGCGAAAAACTGTTTTTT. Amino acid sequence: CASSDTGGGEKLFF.

The J gene is TRBJ2-1, the V gene TRBV6-6, with D hard to call. The CDR3 extends over 15 amino acids. The germline V gene has CDR1 MNHNY and CDR2 SVGAGI (reference sequence). V was trimmed by 7 bases and J by 3 bases, leaving 16 bases between them. The CDR3 DNA is TGTGCCAGCACCTTGGATAGGGAATACTACAATGAGCAGTTCTTC. Protein: CASTLDREYYNEQFF.

The CDR3 protein is CASSLDSFRGAFF. The CDR3 DNA is TGTGCCAGCAGCTTAGATAGCTTCCGCGGAGCTTTCTTT. The chain carries TRBV7-2 and TRBJ1-1; D is ambiguous. The V and J ends lost 1 base and 10 bases respectively, with 13 bases between them. The CDR3 runs to 13 residues. Germline loops: CDR1 SGHTA, CDR2 FQGNSA.

This clone was detected only once. The V and J genes are TRBV5-1 and TRBJ2-3; D tentatively reads TRBD1 or TRBD2 (5 bases each). The germline CDR1 and CDR2 sequences are SGHRS and YFSETQ. Trimming cost V 7 bases and J 5 bases, with 20 bases left between them. The CDR3 consists of 15 residues. The CDR3 nucleotides are TGCGCCAGCCGGTTTCCGAGAGGGACGCAAGATACGCAGTATTTT. Protein product: CASRFPRGTQDTQYF.